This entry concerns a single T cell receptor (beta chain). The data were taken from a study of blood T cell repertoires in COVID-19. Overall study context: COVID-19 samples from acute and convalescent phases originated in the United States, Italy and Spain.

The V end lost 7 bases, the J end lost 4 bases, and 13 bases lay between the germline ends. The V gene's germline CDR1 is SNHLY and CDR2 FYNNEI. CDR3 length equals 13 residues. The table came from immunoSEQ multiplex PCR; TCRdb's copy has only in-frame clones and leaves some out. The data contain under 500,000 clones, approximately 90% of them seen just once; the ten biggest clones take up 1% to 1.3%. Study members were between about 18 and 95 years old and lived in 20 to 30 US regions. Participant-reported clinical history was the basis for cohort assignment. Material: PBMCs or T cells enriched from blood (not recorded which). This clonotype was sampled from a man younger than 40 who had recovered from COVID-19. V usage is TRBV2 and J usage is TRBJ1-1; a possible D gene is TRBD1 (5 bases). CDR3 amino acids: CASMGPLGTEAFF. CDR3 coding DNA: TGTGCCAGCATGGGGCCCCTGGGCACTGAAGCTTTCTTT.